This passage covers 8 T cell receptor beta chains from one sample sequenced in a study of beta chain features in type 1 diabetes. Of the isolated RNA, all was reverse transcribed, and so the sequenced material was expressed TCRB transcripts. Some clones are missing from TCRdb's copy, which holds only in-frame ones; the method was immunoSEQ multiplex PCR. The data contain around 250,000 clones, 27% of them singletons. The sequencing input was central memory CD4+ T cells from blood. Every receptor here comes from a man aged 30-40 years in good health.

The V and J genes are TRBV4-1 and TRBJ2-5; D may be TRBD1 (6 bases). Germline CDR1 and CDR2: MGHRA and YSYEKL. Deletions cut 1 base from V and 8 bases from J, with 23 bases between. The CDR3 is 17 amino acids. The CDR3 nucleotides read TGCGCCAGCAGCCAAGGACTTATTGGGACATACGGAACAACCCAGTACTTC. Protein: CASSQGLIGTYGTTQYF.

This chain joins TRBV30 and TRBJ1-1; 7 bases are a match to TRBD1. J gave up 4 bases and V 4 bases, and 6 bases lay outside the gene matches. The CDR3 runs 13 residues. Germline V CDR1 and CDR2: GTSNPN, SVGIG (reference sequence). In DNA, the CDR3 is TGTGCCTGGACCACAGGGGTTGGCACTGAAGCTTTCTTT. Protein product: CAWTTGVGTEAFF.

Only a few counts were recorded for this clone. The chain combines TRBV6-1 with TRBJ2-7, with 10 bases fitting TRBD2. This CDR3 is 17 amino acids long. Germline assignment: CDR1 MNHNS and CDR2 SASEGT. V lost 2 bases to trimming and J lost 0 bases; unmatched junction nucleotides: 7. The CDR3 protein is CASSESVTSGTSYEQYF. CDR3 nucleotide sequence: TGTGCCAGCAGTGAATCGGTTACTAGCGGGACCTCCTACGAGCAGTACTTC.

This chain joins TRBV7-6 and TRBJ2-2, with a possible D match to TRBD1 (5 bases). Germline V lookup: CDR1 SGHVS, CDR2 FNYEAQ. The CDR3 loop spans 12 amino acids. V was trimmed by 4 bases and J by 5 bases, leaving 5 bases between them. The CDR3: CASSSGTGELFF. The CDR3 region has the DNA TGTGCCAGCAGCTCAGGGACCGGGGAGCTGTTTTTT.

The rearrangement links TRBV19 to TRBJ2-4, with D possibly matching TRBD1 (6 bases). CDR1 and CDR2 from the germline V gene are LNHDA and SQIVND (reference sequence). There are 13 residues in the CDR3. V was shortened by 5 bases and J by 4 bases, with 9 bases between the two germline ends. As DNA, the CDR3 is TGTGCCAGTAGTGGACAGATAAAAAACATTCAGTACTTC. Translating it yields CASSGQIKNIQYF. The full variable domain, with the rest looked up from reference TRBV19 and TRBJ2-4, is DGGITQSPKYLFRKEGQNVTLSCEQNLNHDAMYWYRQDPGQGLRLIYYSQIVNDFQKGDIAEGYSVSREKKESFPLTVTSAQKNPTAFYLCASSGQIKNIQYFGAGTRLSVL.

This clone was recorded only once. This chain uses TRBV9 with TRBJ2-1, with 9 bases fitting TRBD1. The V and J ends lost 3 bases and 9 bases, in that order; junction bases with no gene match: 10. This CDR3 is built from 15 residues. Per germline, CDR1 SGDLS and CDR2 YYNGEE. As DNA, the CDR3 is TGTGCCAGCAGCGGGGGAGGACAGGGGTCCCTTGAGCAGTTCTTC. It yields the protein CASSGGGQGSLEQFF.

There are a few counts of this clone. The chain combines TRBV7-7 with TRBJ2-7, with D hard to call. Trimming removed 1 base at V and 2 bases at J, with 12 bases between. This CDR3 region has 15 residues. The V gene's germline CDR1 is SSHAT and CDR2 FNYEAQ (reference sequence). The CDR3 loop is CASSLVGTDTYEQYF. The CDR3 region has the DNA TGTGCCAGCAGCTTAGTAGGTACCGATACCTACGAGCAGTACTTC.

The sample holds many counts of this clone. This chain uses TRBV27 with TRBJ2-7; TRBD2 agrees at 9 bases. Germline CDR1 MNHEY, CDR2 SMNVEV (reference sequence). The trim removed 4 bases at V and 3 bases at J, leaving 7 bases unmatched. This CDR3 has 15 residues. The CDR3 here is CASSSEASGDYEQYF. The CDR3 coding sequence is TGTGCCAGCAGTTCAGAGGCTAGCGGGGACTACGAGCAGTACTTC.